The entry that follows covers one T cell receptor beta chain sequence. Its matching antigen is unknown. One junction end does not reproduce the germline sequence, and a read error may be involved. TCRdb re-analysed the PCR reads in MiXCR, keeping a single row per CDR3 protein. The repertoire holds around 300,000 distinct CDR3 sequences, with roughly 23% as singletons. The sorting of naive CD8 T cells used the CD8+CD4-CCR7+CD45RA+ phenotype. The data are from a study of molecular identifiers for immune sequencing clone quantification. Study results and limitations: Clones above 20 RNA copies contained over 98% of effector molecules and under 1% of naive molecules. The sizes of highly expanded clones could be underestimated when identical TCR molecules share a barcode.

Germline V gene data show CDR1 as LGHNA and CDR2 as YSLEER. The CDR3 runs 15 residues. This TCR was recovered from a human donor in good health. Some libraries in this study had Jurkat cell RNA spiked in. The V call is TRBV4-3, the J call TRBJ2-7; D gene uncertain. The sample comprised naive CD8+ T cells from blood, with Jurkat cell RNA spiked in. The subset denotes: FACS-sorted CD8+CD4-CCR7+CD45RA+ naive T cells. The CDR3, as DNA: TGCGCCAGCCGCCAAGAAGTACGGCCGCCCTACGCGCAGTACTTC. Residues: CASRQEVRPPYAQYF.